This T cell receptor beta chain was captured in a study of T-cell memory formation after mild COVID-19. Germline values: CDR1 LNHDA, CDR2 SQIVND (reference sequence). This CDR3 is built from 13 residues. Trimming removed 3 bases from V and 2 bases from J, with 8 bases in between. TCRdb re-called the 5' RACE reads through MiXCR, storing one row per CDR3 protein. The sample yields about 150,000 distinct CDR3 sequences, about 25% seen once. The V gene is TRBV19, the J gene TRBJ2-7; D unresolved. Sequences were obtained from PBMCs or a T cell subset sorted from them (not recorded which). The sequence derives from an adult woman who had mild COVID-19 (a few samples of this study predate the infection). Cell type and time point are not known. The CDR3 DNA sequence: TGTGCCAGTAGTATTAAGGTCCCCTACGAGCAGTACTTC. The encoded protein is CASSIKVPYEQYF.